This paragraph reports one TCR beta chain. What it binds is not known. CDR3 length equals 19 residues. The germline gives CDR1 SGHTS, CDR2 YDEGEE. The V gene end was trimmed by 0 bases and the J gene end by 0 bases; junction bases not matched to a gene: 9. The record originates from a study of cytomegalovirus exposure and HLA in healthy donors. Study findings and constraints: The CMV antigen specificity of a few CMV-associated chains was confirmed through in vitro analysis.

Generated by immunoSEQ multiplex PCR, the TCRdb table keeps only in-frame clones and is missing some. The table includes 70,000 or so clones, about 94% detected once. The chain uses TRBV5-8 and TRBJ2-2, with 9 positions matching TRBD2. Material for sequencing was PBMCs. This receptor was taken from a woman younger than 35 in good health and CMV-seronegative. The CDR3 sequence is CASSLEPSGAHANTGELFF. The CDR3 DNA reads as TGTGCCAGCAGCTTGGAGCCTAGCGGGGCCCATGCGAACACCGGGGAGCTGTTTTTT.